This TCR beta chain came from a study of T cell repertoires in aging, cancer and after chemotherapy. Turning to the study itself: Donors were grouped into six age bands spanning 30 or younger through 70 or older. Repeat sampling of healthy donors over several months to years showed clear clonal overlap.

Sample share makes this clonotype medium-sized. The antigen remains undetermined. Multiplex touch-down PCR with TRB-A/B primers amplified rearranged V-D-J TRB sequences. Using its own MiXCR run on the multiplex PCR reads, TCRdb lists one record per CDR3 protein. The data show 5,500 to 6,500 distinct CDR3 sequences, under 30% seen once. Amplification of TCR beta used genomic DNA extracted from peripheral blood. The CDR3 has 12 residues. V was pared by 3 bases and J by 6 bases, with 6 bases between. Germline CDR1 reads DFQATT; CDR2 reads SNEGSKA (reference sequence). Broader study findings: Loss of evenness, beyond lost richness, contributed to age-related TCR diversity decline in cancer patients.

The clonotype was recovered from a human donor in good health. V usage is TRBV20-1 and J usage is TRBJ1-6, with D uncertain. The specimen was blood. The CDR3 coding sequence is TGCAGTGCTAGGGAACCTAATTCACCCCTCCACTTT. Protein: CSAREPNSPLHF.